Given below is one T cell receptor (beta chain) in context. The authors' processing: Nucleated cell number was recorded as an estimate derived from reference gene primer amplification. The repertoire was sequenced with immunoSEQ multiplex PCR; TCRdb's copy has only in-frame clones and lacks some. V, J and clone size derive from that table, while D and trimming were established from the DNA sequence. The table shows roughly 100,000 clones, with 89% occurring only once. CDR3 length: 11 amino acids. V lost 3 bases to trimming and J lost 9 bases, with 7 bases between them. The germline gives CDR1 KGHDR, CDR2 SFDVKD. These data are taken from a study of blood T cell repertoires in COVID-19. Whole-study context: Sites across the United States, Italy and Spain contributed samples from acute and convalescent COVID-19. PBMCs, B-cell-depleted T cells, or T cells were the source of the cDNA or gDNA that made up the material.

Specimen: peripheral blood. J is TRBJ1-1 and V is TRBV24-1; a possible D gene is TRBD1 (5 bases). This TCR derives from a woman aged 60-75 years with acute or convalescent COVID-19. The CDR3 reads CATSDGAQAFF. In DNA, the CDR3 is TGTGCCACCAGTGATGGGGCCCAAGCTTTCTTT.